This is a list of T cell receptor beta chains from one sample in a study of Ad26.COV2.S vaccination and SARS-CoV-2 variants. Clones were sequenced by immunoSEQ multiplex PCR, and TCRdb holds only the in-frame ones, with some missing. The sample lists a few hundred thousand clones; roughly 90% were seen once. This material consisted of peripheral blood, taken in a trial of Ad26.COV2.S vaccine versus placebo. These receptors were obtained from a person between 18 and 65 years old who received the Ad26.COV2.S COVID-19 vaccine or a placebo. Each CDR3 is given with its conserved first and last residue. The D gene is left open where the match is weak. Clone sizes are given selectively: once, few, many, or a class where the clone is expanded.

CDR3aa: CSASQDQSYNEQFF; CDR3nt: TGCAGTGCTAGTCAGGACCAGTCCTACAATGAGCAGTTCTTC; j_gene: TRBJ2-1; d_gene: .; v_gene: TRBV20-1; abundance: .
CDR3aa: CASSLSQRDTGELFF; CDR3nt: TGTGCCAGCTCACTTTCCCAGCGCGACACCGGGGAGCTGTTTTTT; j_gene: TRBJ2-2; d_gene: .; v_gene: TRBV18; abundance: .
CDR3aa: CASSEQLAGSYEQYF; CDR3nt: TGTGCCAGCAGTGAACAACTAGCGGGTTCCTACGAGCAGTACTTC; j_gene: TRBJ2-7; d_gene: TRBD2; v_gene: TRBV6-1; abundance: .
CDR3aa: CASSTLQGLSEKLFF; CDR3nt: TGTGCCAGCAGTACACTACAGGGTCTCTCAGAAAAACTGTTTTTT; j_gene: TRBJ1-4; d_gene: .; v_gene: TRBV6-5; abundance: .
CDR3aa: CASSLTSGSNEQFF; CDR3nt: TGTGCCAGCAGCTTAACTAGCGGGAGCAATGAGCAGTTCTTC; j_gene: TRBJ2-1; d_gene: TRBD2; v_gene: TRBV5-4; abundance: .
CDR3aa: CASSSAGGVTDTQYF; CDR3nt: TGTGCCAGCAGCTCCGCGGGAGGAGTCACAGATACGCAGTATTTT; j_gene: TRBJ2-3; d_gene: TRBD2; v_gene: TRBV11-2; abundance: .
CDR3aa: CASSLQGAETQYF; CDR3nt: TGTGCCAGCAGCCTGCAGGGGGCGGAGACCCAGTACTTC; j_gene: TRBJ2-5; d_gene: TRBD1; v_gene: TRBV5-5; abundance: .
CDR3aa: CAISDPQSLEGLVGYTF; CDR3nt: TGTGCCATCAGTGACCCTCAAAGTTTGGAGGGATTGGTTGGCTACACCTTC; j_gene: TRBJ1-2; d_gene: .; v_gene: TRBV10-3; abundance: .
CDR3aa: CASSPGQGGANEQFF; CDR3nt: TGTGCCAGCAGTCCGGGACAGGGGGGGGCCAATGAGCAGTTCTTC; j_gene: TRBJ2-1; d_gene: TRBD1; v_gene: TRBV6-2/TRBV6-3; abundance: .
CDR3aa: CASSLSGGYEQYF; CDR3nt: TGTGCCAGTAGTTTATCAGGGGGCTACGAGCAGTACTTC; j_gene: TRBJ2-7; d_gene: TRBD1; v_gene: TRBV19; abundance: .
CDR3aa: CASSFGFRGARGSTDTQYF; CDR3nt: TGTGCCAGCAGCTTCGGGTTCAGGGGAGCCCGAGGAAGCACAGATACGCAGTATTTT; j_gene: TRBJ2-3; d_gene: .; v_gene: TRBV7-9; abundance: .
CDR3aa: CASSRWGAQYF; CDR3nt: TGTGCCAGCAGCCGATGGGGGGCCCAGTACTTC; j_gene: TRBJ2-5; d_gene: .; v_gene: TRBV7-8; abundance: .
CDR3aa: CASSPTDRGLWNEQFF; CDR3nt: TGTGCCAGCAGCCCGACCGACAGGGGTCTGTGGAATGAGCAGTTCTTC; j_gene: TRBJ2-1; d_gene: TRBD1; v_gene: TRBV9; abundance: .
CDR3aa: CASSPYSRGIDYGYTF; CDR3nt: TGCGCCAGCAGCCCTTACTCCAGGGGAATAGACTATGGCTACACCTTC; j_gene: TRBJ1-2; d_gene: .; v_gene: TRBV5-1; abundance: .
CDR3aa: CASSPSPDFSEANVLTF; CDR3nt: TGTGCCAGCAGTCCATCGCCCGACTTCTCTGAGGCCAACGTCCTGACTTTC; j_gene: TRBJ2-6; d_gene: .; v_gene: TRBV27; abundance: once
CDR3aa: CSVGGSRYNEQFF; CDR3nt: TGCAGCGTTGGTGGGAGCAGATACAATGAGCAGTTCTTC; j_gene: TRBJ2-1; d_gene: .; v_gene: TRBV29-1; abundance: .
CDR3aa: CASSQSEVVNIQYF; CDR3nt: TGTGCCAGCAGCCAATCAGAGGTAGTGAACATTCAGTACTTC; j_gene: TRBJ2-4; d_gene: .; v_gene: TRBV3-1/TRBV3-2; abundance: .
CDR3aa: CASSNTGTYYGYTF; CDR3nt: TGTGCCAGTAGCAACACCGGGACTTACTATGGCTACACCTTC; j_gene: TRBJ1-2; d_gene: .; v_gene: TRBV19; abundance: .
CDR3aa: CASSPQGGNTGELFF; CDR3nt: TGTGCCAGCAGCCCCCAGGGTGGGAACACCGGGGAGCTGTTTTTT; j_gene: TRBJ2-2; d_gene: .; v_gene: TRBV5-4; abundance: once
CDR3aa: CASSKLGQGNEKLFF; CDR3nt: TGTGCCAGTAGTAAACTGGGACAGGGGAATGAAAAACTGTTTTTT; j_gene: TRBJ1-4; d_gene: TRBD1; v_gene: TRBV19; abundance: .
CDR3aa: CASSFHRGSSYEQYF; CDR3nt: TGTGCCAGCAGCTTTCACAGGGGGTCCTCCTACGAGCAGTACTTC; j_gene: TRBJ2-7; d_gene: TRBD1; v_gene: TRBV7-9; abundance: .
CDR3aa: CASSLGAGVPNYGYTF; CDR3nt: TGTGCCAGCAGCTTGGGTGCGGGGGTTCCTAACTATGGCTACACCTTC; j_gene: TRBJ1-2; d_gene: .; v_gene: TRBV5-5; abundance: once